This T cell receptor (beta chain) was sequenced in a study of blood T cell repertoires in COVID-19. About the research overall: T cells, B-cell-depleted T cells, or PBMCs provided the cDNA or gDNA that served as material.

TCRdb keeps only in-frame clones here, not all; method: immunoSEQ multiplex PCR. The table shows approximately 270,000 clones, with approximately 91% occurring only once. In this sample, this clone turned up once. Residents of about two dozen US areas, aged about 18 to 89 years, made up the participants. Participants' own reports of clinical history determined their cohort assignment. The CDR3 spans 13 residues. Looked up from germline, CDR1 is MNHEY and CDR2 is SVGAGI. Losses at the gene ends were 11 bases for V and 8 bases for J; bases not matched to a gene: 11. V gene TRBV6-5 combines with J gene TRBJ2-1, with TRBD1 identical over 8 bases. The receptor comes from a human donor in a cohort exposed to, infected with or recovered from COVID-19 (not recorded which). The donor label of this sample is uncertain. Material for sequencing was PBMCs or T cells enriched from blood (not recorded which). The CDR3 protein is CAAAVQGADEQFF. The CDR3, as DNA: TGTGCCGCAGCGGTTCAGGGGGCGGATGAGCAGTTCTTC.